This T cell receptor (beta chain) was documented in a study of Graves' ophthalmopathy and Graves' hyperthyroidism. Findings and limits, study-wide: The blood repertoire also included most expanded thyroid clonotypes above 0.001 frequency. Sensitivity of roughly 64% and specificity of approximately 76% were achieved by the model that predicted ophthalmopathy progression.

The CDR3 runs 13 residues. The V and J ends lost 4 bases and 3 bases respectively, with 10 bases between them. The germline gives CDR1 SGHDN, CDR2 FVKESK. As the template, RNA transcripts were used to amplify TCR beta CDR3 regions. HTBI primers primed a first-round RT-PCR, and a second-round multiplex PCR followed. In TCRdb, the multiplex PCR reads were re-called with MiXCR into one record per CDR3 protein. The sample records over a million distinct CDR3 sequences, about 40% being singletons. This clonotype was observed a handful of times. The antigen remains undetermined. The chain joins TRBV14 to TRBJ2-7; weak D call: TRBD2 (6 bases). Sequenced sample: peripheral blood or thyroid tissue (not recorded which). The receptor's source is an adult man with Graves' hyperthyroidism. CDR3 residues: CASSLRDRYEQYF. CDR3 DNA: TGTGCCAGCAGCCTGCGGGACCGCTACGAGCAGTACTTC.